This TCR beta chain was recovered during a study of spatial heterogeneity in lung cancer. As for the study in general: Consistent detection of more beta-chain than alpha-chain sequences was observed.

Stated time point: sample taken at primary tumor resection. Unsorted samples of tumor, nontumor lung or frozen PBMC had their whole RNA sequenced. Patients with untreated early-stage non-small cell lung cancer, numbering around 71, were the donors. TCRdb re-called the 5' RACE reads with MiXCR, one entry per CDR3 protein. This sample has some 100,000 distinct CDR3 sequences, with roughly 12% found just once. Germline V gene lookup returns CDR1 SGHVS and CDR2 FQNEAQ. The length of the CDR3 is 17 residues. V was cut by 4 bases and J by 2 bases, with 18 bases left in between. The chain joins TRBV7-8 to TRBJ2-4; tentatively, D is TRBD2 (5 bases). This TCR was sampled from a male donor with early-stage non-small cell lung cancer. The sample in question was PBMCs, obtained at surgery. The CDR3 loop reads CASSSNVRPGTKNIQYF. CDR3 coding DNA: TGTGCCAGCAGCTCAAATGTTAGACCGGGAACCAAAAACATTCAGTACTTC.